This T cell receptor beta chain was identified during a study of shared clonotypes between healthy human individuals. General study points: The study found about 5% of naive CD4 clonotypes shared across a few donors.

CDR3 length: 15 residues. V lost 5 bases to trimming and J lost 0 bases; unmatched junction nucleotides: 4. The germline V gene encodes CDR1 SGHRS and CDR2 YFSETQ. Using immunoSEQ multiplex PCR, the repertoire was profiled, and TCRdb retains in-frame clones only, with some absent. The sample holds around 240,000 clones, 60% to 80% seen once. Comment on this clone: Antigen: not known.

This rearrangement joins TRBV5-1 to TRBJ2-1, with 8 bases that match TRBD2. The sample was memory CD4+ T cells sorted from blood. Subset in this sample: CD45RA-negative fraction. This sequence originates from a man aged 25-40 years in good health. The CDR3: CASRLGLDSYNEQFF. In DNA, the CDR3 is TGCGCCAGCAGACTGGGACTAGACTCCTACAATGAGCAGTTCTTC. The full variable domain, rest sourced from reference TRBV5-1 and TRBJ2-1, is KAGVTQTPRYLIKTRGQQVTLSCSPISGHRSVSWYQQTPGQGLQFLFEYFSETQRNKGNFPGRFSGRQFSNSRSEMNVSTLELGDSALYLCASRLGLDSYNEQFFGPGTRLTVL.